Listed here is a single T cell receptor (beta chain). This sample was included in a study of blood T cell repertoires in COVID-19. Profiled with immunoSEQ multiplex PCR; TCRdb holds only in-frame clones, not every one. The sample records 300,000 to 400,000 clones, about nine tenths being singletons. The CDR3 sequence is 18 residues long. Unmatched junction bases numbered 13, after V lost 4 bases and J lost 9 bases. CDR1 and CDR2 from the germline V gene are SGHTA and FQGNSA. This chain uses TRBV7-2 with TRBJ1-6; 12 bases are a match to TRBD1. Specimen: peripheral blood. The sequence derives from a woman between 65 and 79 years old with COVID-19, enrolled during active disease. The CDR3 here is CASSYTAGTGGVGSPLHF. The CDR3 nucleotides read TGTGCCAGCAGCTACACCGCCGGGACAGGGGGCGTGGGTTCACCCCTCCACTTT.